This T cell receptor (beta chain) was sequenced in a study of shared clonotypes between healthy human individuals. Notes on the study in general: As a rule, naive subsets had a larger estimated richness than memory subsets.

Details on this clone: Its matching antigen is unknown.

Partitioning of CD4+ cells yielded a CD45RA+ naive subset and a CD45RA-negative memory subset. It was across several immunoSEQ plates that each subset's genomic DNA was evenly split. Some clones are missing from TCRdb's copy, which holds only in-frame ones; the method was immunoSEQ multiplex PCR. The data contain more than 2,000,000 clones, around nine tenths of them singletons. CDR1 LNHDA and CDR2 SQIVND come from the germline V gene (reference sequence). CDR3 length: 15 amino acids. The ends lost 3 bases at V and 1 base at J; junction bases unmatched: 4. The sample was naive CD4+ T cells sorted from blood. Subset meaning: CD45RA+ positively selected. The V call is TRBV19, the J call TRBJ2-5; 8 nucleotides align to TRBD2. This receptor was taken from a man younger than 35 in good health. CDR3 sequence reads: CASSIERGTQETQYF. In DNA, the CDR3 is TGTGCCAGTAGTATCGAGCGGGGGACCCAAGAGACCCAGTACTTC.